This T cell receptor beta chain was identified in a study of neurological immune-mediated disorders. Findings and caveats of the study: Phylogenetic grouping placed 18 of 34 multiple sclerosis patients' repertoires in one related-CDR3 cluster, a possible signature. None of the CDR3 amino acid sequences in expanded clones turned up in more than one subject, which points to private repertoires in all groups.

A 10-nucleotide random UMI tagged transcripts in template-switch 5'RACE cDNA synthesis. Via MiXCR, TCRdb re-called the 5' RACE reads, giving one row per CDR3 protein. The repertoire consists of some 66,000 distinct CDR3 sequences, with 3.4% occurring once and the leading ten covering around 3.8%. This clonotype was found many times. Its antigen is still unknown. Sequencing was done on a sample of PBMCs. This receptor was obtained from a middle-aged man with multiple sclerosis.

CDR3 loop: CATSRSLFRDSQETQYF. Here the CDR3 DNA reads TGTGCCACCAGCAGGAGCTTATTTCGGGACAGCCAAGAGACCCAGTACTTC. V is TRBV15 and J is TRBJ2-5, with 7 bases fitting TRBD1. CDR1 is LNHNV, CDR2 YYDKDF, per germline (reference sequence). The CDR3 has 17 amino acids. After removal of 3 bases from V and 1 base from J, the junction contained 11 bases not matched to a gene.